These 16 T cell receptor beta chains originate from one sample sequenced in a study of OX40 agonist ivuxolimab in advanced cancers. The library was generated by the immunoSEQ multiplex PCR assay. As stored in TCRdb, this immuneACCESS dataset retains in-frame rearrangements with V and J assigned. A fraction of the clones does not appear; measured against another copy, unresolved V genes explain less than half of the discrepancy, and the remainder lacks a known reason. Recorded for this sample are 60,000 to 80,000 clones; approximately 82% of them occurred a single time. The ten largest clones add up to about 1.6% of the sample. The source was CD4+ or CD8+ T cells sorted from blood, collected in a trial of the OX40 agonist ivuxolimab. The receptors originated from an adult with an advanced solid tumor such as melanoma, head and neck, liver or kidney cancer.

CDR3 DNA: TGTGCCAGTAGTATCCCGTCACTAACTGGAGGTGGTACTGAGCAGTTCTTC. Amino acid sequence: CASSIPSLTGGGTEQFF. The chain couples TRBV19 to TRBJ2-1; D possibly corresponds to TRBD2 (5 bases). The germline V gene encodes CDR1 LNHDA and CDR2 SQIVND (reference sequence). The CDR3 extends over 17 amino acids. With 3 bases removed from V and 9 bases from J, the gap between germline ends came to 24 bases.

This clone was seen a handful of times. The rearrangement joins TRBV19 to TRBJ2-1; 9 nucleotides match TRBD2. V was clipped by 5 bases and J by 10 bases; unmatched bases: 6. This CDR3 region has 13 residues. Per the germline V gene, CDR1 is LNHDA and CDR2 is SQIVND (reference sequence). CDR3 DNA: TGTGCCAGTAGTGGCGGGAGGGCCGGGGAGCAGTTCTTC. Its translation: CASSGGRAGEQFF.

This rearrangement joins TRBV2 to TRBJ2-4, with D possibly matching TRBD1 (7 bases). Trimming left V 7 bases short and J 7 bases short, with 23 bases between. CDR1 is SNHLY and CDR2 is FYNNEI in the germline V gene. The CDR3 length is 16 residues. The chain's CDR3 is CASNWAGGGKGNIQYF. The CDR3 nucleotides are TGTGCCAGCAATTGGGCAGGGGGAGGAAAAGGCAACATTCAGTACTTC.

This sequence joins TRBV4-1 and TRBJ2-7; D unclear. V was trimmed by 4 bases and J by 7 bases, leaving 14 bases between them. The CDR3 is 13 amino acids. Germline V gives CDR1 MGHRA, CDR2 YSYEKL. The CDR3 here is CASSLALLDEQYF. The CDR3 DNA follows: TGCGCCAGCAGCCTAGCTTTGTTGGATGAGCAGTACTTC.

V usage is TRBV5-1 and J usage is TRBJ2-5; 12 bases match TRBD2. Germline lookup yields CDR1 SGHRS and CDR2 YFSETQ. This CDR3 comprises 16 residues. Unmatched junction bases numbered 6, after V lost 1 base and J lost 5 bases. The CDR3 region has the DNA TGCGCCAGCAGCTTGAATCTAGCGGGAGGGCCTGAGACCCAGTACTTC. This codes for CASSLNLAGGPETQYF.

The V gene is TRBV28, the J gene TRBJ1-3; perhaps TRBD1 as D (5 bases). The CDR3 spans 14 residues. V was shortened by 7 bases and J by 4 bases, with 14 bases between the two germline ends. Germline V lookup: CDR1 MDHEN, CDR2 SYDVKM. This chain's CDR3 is CASIPAGSGNTIYF. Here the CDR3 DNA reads TGTGCCAGCATACCCGCAGGGAGCGGAAACACCATATATTTT.

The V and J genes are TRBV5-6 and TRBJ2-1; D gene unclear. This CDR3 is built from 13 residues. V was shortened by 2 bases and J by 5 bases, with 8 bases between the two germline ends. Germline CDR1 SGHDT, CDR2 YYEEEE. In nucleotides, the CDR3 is TGTGCCAGCAGCTTCCGGTCCCACAATGAGCAGTTCTTC. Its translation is CASSFRSHNEQFF.

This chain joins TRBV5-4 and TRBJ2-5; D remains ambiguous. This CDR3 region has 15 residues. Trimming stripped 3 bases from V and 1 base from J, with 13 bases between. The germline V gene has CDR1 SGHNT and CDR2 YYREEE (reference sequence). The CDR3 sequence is CASSSPGVLQETQYF. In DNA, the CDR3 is TGTGCCAGCAGCTCCCCGGGTGTCCTCCAAGAGACCCAGTACTTC.

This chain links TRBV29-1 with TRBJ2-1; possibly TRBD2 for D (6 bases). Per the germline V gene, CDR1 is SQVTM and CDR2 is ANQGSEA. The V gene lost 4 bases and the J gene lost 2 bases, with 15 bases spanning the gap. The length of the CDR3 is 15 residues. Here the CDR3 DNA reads TGCAGCGTTGCCATACGGGAGTTCGCCTACAATGAGCAGTTCTTC. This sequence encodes CSVAIREFAYNEQFF.

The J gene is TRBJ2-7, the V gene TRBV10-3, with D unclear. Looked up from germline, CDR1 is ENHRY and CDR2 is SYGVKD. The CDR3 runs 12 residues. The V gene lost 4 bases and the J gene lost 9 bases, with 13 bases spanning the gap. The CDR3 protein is CAISGERAGQYF. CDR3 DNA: TGTGCCATCAGTGGGGAAAGGGCTGGGCAGTACTTC.

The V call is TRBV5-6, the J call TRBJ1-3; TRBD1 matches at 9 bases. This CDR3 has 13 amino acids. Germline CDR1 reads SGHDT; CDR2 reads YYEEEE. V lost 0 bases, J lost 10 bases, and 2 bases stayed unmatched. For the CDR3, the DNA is TGTGCCAGCAGCTTGGAGGGGACAGGGACCATATATTTT. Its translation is CASSLEGTGTIYF.

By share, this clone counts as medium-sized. CDR3 nucleotide sequence: TGTGCCAGCAGCCAAGGCTTGGCGGGAAGGTACAATGAGCAGTTCTTC. This gives the protein CASSQGLAGRYNEQFF. The rearrangement uses TRBV4-2 and TRBJ2-1; D is possibly TRBD2 (6 bases). CDR1 is LGHNA and CDR2 is YNFKEQ in the germline V gene. This CDR3 spans 16 amino acids. V lost 1 base to trimming and J lost 4 bases, with 14 bases between them.

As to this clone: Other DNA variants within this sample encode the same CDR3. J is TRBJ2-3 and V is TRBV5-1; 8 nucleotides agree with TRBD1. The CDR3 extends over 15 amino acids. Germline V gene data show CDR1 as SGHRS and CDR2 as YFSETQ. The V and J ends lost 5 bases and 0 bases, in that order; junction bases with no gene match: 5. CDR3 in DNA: TGCGCCAGCAGTCCCGGACAGGGAAGCACAGATACGCAGTATTTT. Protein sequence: CASSPGQGSTDTQYF.

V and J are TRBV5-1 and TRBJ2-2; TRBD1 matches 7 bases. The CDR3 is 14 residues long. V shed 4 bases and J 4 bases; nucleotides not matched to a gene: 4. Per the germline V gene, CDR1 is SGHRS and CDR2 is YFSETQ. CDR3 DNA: TGCGCCAGCAGCGGGACAGTATCCACCGGGGAGCTGTTTTTT. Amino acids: CASSGTVSTGELFF.

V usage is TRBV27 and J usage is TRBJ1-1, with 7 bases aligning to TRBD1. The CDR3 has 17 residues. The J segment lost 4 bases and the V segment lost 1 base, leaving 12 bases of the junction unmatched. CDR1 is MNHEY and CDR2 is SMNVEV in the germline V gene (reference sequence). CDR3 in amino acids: CASSLFRRDSLVTEAFF. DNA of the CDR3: TGTGCCAGCAGTTTATTCCGCCGGGACAGTCTGGTCACTGAAGCTTTCTTT.

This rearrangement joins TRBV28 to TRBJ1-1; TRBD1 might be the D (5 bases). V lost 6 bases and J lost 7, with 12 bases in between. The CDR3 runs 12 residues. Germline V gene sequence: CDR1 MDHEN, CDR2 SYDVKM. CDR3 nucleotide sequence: TGTGCCAGCAGGCCCGGGGGGGGTGAAGCTTTCTTT. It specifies CASRPGGGEAFF.